One and the same sample provided the 14 T cell receptor beta chains below, sequenced in a study of a mutant IDH1 vaccine in newly diagnosed glioma. The repertoire was sequenced with immunoSEQ multiplex PCR; TCRdb's copy has only in-frame clones and lacks some. Of about 38,000 clones detected, about nine tenths appear once; the ten largest clones hold 15% to 20%. Described time point: baseline, week 1 (first vaccination visit). Treatment noted: pre-vaccination baseline after standard-of-care therapy. The material sequenced was PBMCs, taken from a glioma patient treated with radiotherapy, temozolomide or both. Receptor source: a man between 18 and 29 years old with glioma.

This chain uses TRBV7-2 with TRBJ2-1, with D perhaps TRBD1 (5 bases). CDR3 length equals 15 residues. Between the trimmed V and J ends, which lost 5 bases and 6 bases, there was a span of 17 bases. The germline CDR1 and CDR2 sequences are SGHTA and FQGNSA. CDR3 amino acids: CASSATGAVGNEQFF. The CDR3 DNA reads as TGTGCCAGCAGCGCAACTGGGGCGGTTGGCAATGAGCAGTTCTTC.

The chain recombines TRBV6-5 with TRBJ1-3; D remains unclear. V lost 0 bases to trimming and J lost 0 bases, with 9 bases between them. CDR1 MNHEY and CDR2 SVGAGI come from the germline V gene. CDR3 length equals 16 residues. The CDR3 reads CASSYSQQNSGNTIYF. For the CDR3, the DNA is TGTGCCAGCAGTTACTCCCAGCAGAACTCTGGAAACACCATATATTTT.

This chain joins TRBV7-9 and TRBJ1-3; D is possibly TRBD1 (6 bases). There are 14 residues in the CDR3. Trimming took 5 bases from V and 1 from J, leaving 9 bases between them. Germline assignment: CDR1 SEHNR and CDR2 FQNEAQ (reference sequence). CDR3 loop: CASSLGQSGNTIYF. DNA of the CDR3: TGTGCCAGCAGCCTAGGACAGTCTGGAAACACCATATATTTT.

This clone was counted a single time. The chain is built from TRBV5-1 and TRBJ1-2; 9 nucleotides line up with TRBD1. The germline V gene has CDR1 SGHRS and CDR2 YFSETQ. CDR3 length equals 15 residues. V lost 0 bases to trimming and J lost 4 bases; unmatched junction nucleotides: 4. CDR3 in amino acids: CASSLATTGGYGYTF. The CDR3 DNA sequence: TGCGCCAGCAGCTTGGCAACGACAGGGGGCTATGGCTACACCTTC. Combining the CDR3 with reference TRBV5-1 and TRBJ1-2 gives the whole variable domain KAGVTQTPRYLIKTRGQQVTLSCSPISGHRSVSWYQQTPGQGLQFLFEYFSETQRNKGNFPGRFSGRQFSNSRSEMNVSTLELGDSALYLCASSLATTGGYGYTFGSGTRLTVV.

The CDR3 DNA reads TGTGCCAGCAGCCACCTCCCGACGTCCTCTGGAAACACCATATATTTT. Protein: CASSHLPTSSGNTIYF. The V call is TRBV11-3, the J call TRBJ1-3; D is ambiguous. The CDR3 loop spans 16 amino acids. V dropped 5 bases and J dropped 0 bases, with 14 bases sitting between them. Per the germline V gene, CDR1 is SGHNT and CDR2 is YENEEA.

This chain connects TRBV4-3 to TRBJ1-1; perhaps TRBD1 as D (5 bases). Germline values: CDR1 LGHNA, CDR2 YSLEER. The CDR3 loop spans 17 amino acids. Trimming pared 6 bases from V and 4 bases from J, leaving 24 bases between. CDR3 DNA: TGCGCCAGCAGGCAGATGGGGGAGGGCCGTGGGAGCACTGAAGCTTTCTTT. It is translated as CASRQMGEGRGSTEAFF.

CDR3 residues: CASSRRADTQYF. The CDR3 bases are TGTGCCAGCAGCCGTAGAGCAGATACGCAGTATTTT. The chain carries TRBV6-5 and TRBJ2-3; no reliable D call. V gave up 6 bases and J gave up 4 bases, with 8 bases separating them. The germline gives CDR1 MNHEY, CDR2 SVGAGI. The length of the CDR3 is 12 residues.

This chain joins TRBV18 and TRBJ1-1; tentatively, D is TRBD1 (5 bases). Trimming removed 1 base from V and 0 bases from J, with 9 bases in between. This CDR3 has 15 amino acids. Germline V lookup: CDR1 KGHSH, CDR2 LQKENI. The CDR3 sequence: CASSPRKGMNTEAFF. The CDR3 DNA reads TGTGCCAGCTCACCACGGAAGGGGATGAACACTGAAGCTTTCTTT.

This chain uses TRBV7-6 with TRBJ2-7; D remains unclear. CDR3 length equals 11 residues. Germline-derived CDR1 and CDR2 are SGHVS and FNYEAQ. V was cut by 5 bases and J by 5 bases, with 7 bases left in between. The CDR3: CASSRYNEQYF. CDR3 DNA: TGTGCCAGCAGCCGATACAACGAGCAGTACTTC.

The V and J genes are TRBV6-5 and TRBJ1-1; TRBD1 aligns across 7 bases. This CDR3 is built from 13 residues. V lost 2 bases and J lost 5; bases outside the gene matches: 2. The germline V gene has CDR1 MNHEY and CDR2 SVGAGI. DNA for the CDR3: TGTGCCAGCAGTTACCCAGGGGGGACTGAAGCTTTCTTT. This sequence encodes CASSYPGGTEAFF.

V gene TRBV6-6 combines with J gene TRBJ1-2; D may be TRBD1 (5 bases). Trimming removed 5 bases from V and 0 bases from J, with 7 bases in between. CDR3 length: 13 amino acids. Germline lookup yields CDR1 MNHNY and CDR2 SVGAGI (reference sequence). The CDR3 region has the DNA TGTGCCAGCAGTCCGACAGCTAACTATGGCTACACCTTC. Protein product: CASSPTANYGYTF.

The CDR3 loop reads CASSGDSGEAFF. CDR3 sequence (DNA): TGTGCCAGCAGCGGGGATTCGGGGGAAGCTTTCTTT. V is TRBV5-5 and J is TRBJ1-1; D call uncertain. The V gene lost 4 bases and the J gene lost 8 bases, with 12 bases spanning the gap. The CDR3 spans 12 residues. Germline values: CDR1 SGHKS, CDR2 YYEKEE (reference sequence).

The J gene is TRBJ2-7, the V gene TRBV4-3; TRBD1 is a possible D gene (6 bases). Looked up from germline, CDR1 is LGHNA and CDR2 is YSLEER. This CDR3 has 15 residues. V was cut by 5 bases and J by 3 bases, with 17 bases left in between. DNA for the CDR3: TGCGCCAGCAGCAAAGTCTCGACAGGAAACTACGAGCAGTACTTC. Translating it yields CASSKVSTGNYEQYF.

The chain joins TRBV7-2 to TRBJ1-2; D might be TRBD1 (5 bases). V shed 1 base and J shed 5 bases, with 14 bases lying between them. CDR3 size: 15 residues. CDR1 and CDR2 (germline): SGHTA, FQGNSA. The CDR3 DNA follows: TGTGCCAGCAGCTTAGATCGGGGCCCAGGGTATGGCTACACCTTC. Protein product: CASSLDRGPGYGYTF.